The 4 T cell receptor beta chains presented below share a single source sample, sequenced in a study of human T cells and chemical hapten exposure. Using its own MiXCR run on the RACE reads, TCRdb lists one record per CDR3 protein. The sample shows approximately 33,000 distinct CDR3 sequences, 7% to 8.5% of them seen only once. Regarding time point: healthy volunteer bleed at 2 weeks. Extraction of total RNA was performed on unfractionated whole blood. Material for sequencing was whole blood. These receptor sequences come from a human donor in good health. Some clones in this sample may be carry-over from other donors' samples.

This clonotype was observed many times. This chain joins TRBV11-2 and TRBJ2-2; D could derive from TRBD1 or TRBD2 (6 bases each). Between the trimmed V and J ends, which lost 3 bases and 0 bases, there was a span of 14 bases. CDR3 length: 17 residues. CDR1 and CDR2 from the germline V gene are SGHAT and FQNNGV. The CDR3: CASSFRPGATNTGELFF. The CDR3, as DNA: TGTGCCAGCAGCTTCAGGCCGGGGGCGACGAACACCGGGGAGCTGTTTTTT. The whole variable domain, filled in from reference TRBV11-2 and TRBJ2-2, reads EAGVAQSPRYKIIEKRQSVAFWCNPISGHATLYWYQQILGQGPKLLIQFQNNGVVDDSQLPKDRFSAERLKGVDSTLKIQPAKLEDSAVYLCASSFRPGATNTGELFFGEGSRLTVL.

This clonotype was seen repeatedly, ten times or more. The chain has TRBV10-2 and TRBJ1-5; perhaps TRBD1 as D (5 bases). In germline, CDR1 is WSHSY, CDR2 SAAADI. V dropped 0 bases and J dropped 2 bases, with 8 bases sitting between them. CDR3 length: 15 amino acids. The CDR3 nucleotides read TGCGCCAGCAGTGAGTCGTCACAGGGCAATCAGCCCCAGCATTTT. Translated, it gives CASSESSQGNQPQHF.

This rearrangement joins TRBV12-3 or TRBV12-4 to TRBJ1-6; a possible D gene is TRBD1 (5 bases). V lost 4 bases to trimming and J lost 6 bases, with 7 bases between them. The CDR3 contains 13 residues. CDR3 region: CASSSGVNSPLHF. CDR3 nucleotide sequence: TGTGCCAGCAGTTCGGGGGTTAATTCACCCCTCCACTTT.

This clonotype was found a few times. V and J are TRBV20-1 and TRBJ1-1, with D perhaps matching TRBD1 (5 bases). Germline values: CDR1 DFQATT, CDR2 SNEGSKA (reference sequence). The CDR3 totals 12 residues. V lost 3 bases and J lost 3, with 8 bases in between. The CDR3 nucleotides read TGCAGTGCTAGTAGAGGGGACACTGAAGCTTTCTTT. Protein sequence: CSASRGDTEAFF.